The 16 T cell receptor beta chains presented below share a single source sample, sequenced in a study of T cell responses to AZD1222 COVID-19 vaccine. Sequencing used immunoSEQ multiplex PCR; TCRdb keeps in-frame clones, though not all of them. The profile covers 100,000 to 120,000 clones, with 88% appearing a single time and about 1.6% taken by the ten largest. Source: peripheral blood, taken on day 0 of AZD1222 vaccination. Receptors were obtained from an adult in good health.

The rearrangement uses TRBV5-4 and TRBJ1-3; the D gene is possibly TRBD1 (5 bases). In germline, CDR1 is SGHNT, CDR2 YYREEE (reference sequence). The V end lost 1 base, the J end lost 4 bases, and 12 bases lay between the germline ends. The CDR3 has 15 amino acids. The CDR3 bases are TGTGCCAGCAGCTTGTCAGGGTCTGGAGGAAACACCATATATTTT. Its translation: CASSLSGSGGNTIYF.

This chain joins TRBV11-2 and TRBJ2-1, with 10 bases identical to TRBD2. The ends lost 5 bases at V and 3 bases at J; junction bases unmatched: 10. The CDR3 sequence is 17 residues long. CDR1 is SGHAT, CDR2 FQNNGV, per germline. As DNA, the CDR3 is TGTGCCAGCAGCCACGACCCAGCTAGCGGGGGCTACAATGAGCAGTTCTTC. Translated, it gives CASSHDPASGGYNEQFF.

The gene calls are TRBV6-5 and TRBJ1-2; D possibly corresponds to TRBD1 (6 bases). The CDR3 consists of 12 residues. In germline, CDR1 is MNHEY, CDR2 SVGAGI. Trimming cost V 5 bases and J 4 bases, with 8 bases left between them. The CDR3 protein is CASSPRGYGYTF. The CDR3 DNA sequence: TGTGCCAGCAGTCCCAGGGGCTATGGCTACACCTTC.

The gene calls are TRBV4-2 and TRBJ2-3; 12 positions agree with TRBD2. The germline gives CDR1 LGHNA, CDR2 YNFKEQ. CDR3 length: 16 residues. The V segment lost 4 bases and the J segment 3 bases; nucleotides outside the gene matches: 5. CDR3 nucleotides: TGTGCCAGCAGCCGAACTAGCGGGAGGAAAACAGATACGCAGTATTTT. As protein: CASSRTSGRKTDTQYF.

V gene TRBV5-6 combines with J gene TRBJ2-2; D is unresolved. There are 16 residues in the CDR3. V lost 6 bases, J lost 1 base, and 16 bases lay in between. Germline V gene sequence: CDR1 SGHDT, CDR2 YYEEEE. The CDR3 region is CASIVRWDRNTGELFF. The CDR3 DNA is TGTGCCAGCATCGTACGGTGGGATCGGAACACCGGGGAGCTGTTTTTT.

V gene TRBV2 combines with J gene TRBJ1-1, with unresolved D. V lost 6 bases and J lost 4, with 15 bases in between. This CDR3 has 14 residues. CDR1 and CDR2 from the germline V gene are SNHLY and FYNNEI. The CDR3 protein is CASSGYGGSTEAFF. The CDR3, as DNA: TGTGCCAGCAGCGGGTATGGTGGCAGCACTGAAGCTTTCTTT.

The J gene is TRBJ1-1, the V gene TRBV29-1, with D unclear. Germline CDR1 reads SQVTM; CDR2 reads ANQGSEA. The CDR3 totals 10 residues. CDR3 in amino acids: CSSENTEAFF. CDR3 DNA: TGCTCCTCAGAGAACACTGAAGCTTTCTTT. Looking up the rest from reference TRBV29-1 and TRBJ1-1 gives the full variable domain: SAVISQKPSRDICQRGTSLTIQCQVDSQVTMMFWYRQQPGQSLTLIATANQGSEATYESGFVIDKFPISRPNLTFSTLTVSNMSPEDSSIYLCSSENTEAFFGQGTRLTVV.

The chain employs TRBV5-4 and TRBJ2-7; TRBD1 matches at 8 bases. The CDR3 is 17 residues long. Germline V gives CDR1 SGHNT, CDR2 YYREEE (reference sequence). The V gene end was trimmed by 3 bases and the J gene end by 5 bases; junction bases not matched to a gene: 16. The chain's CDR3 is CASSSTSSGQGGDEQYF. For the CDR3, the DNA is TGTGCCAGCAGCTCCACGTCATCAGGACAGGGAGGCGACGAGCAGTACTTC.

The chain carries TRBV19 and TRBJ2-1; the match to TRBD2 covers 10 bases. V shed 6 bases and J 1 base; nucleotides not matched to a gene: 9. This CDR3 comprises 17 residues. Germline-derived CDR1 and CDR2 are LNHDA and SQIVND (reference sequence). The CDR3 is CASSTSSGGHSYNEQFF. The CDR3 DNA follows: TGTGCCAGTAGCACGTCTAGCGGGGGCCATTCCTACAATGAGCAGTTCTTC.

The chain links TRBV5-1 to TRBJ2-1; D is unclear. V was shortened by 4 bases and J by 0 bases, with 2 bases between the two germline ends. CDR3 length: 12 residues. Germline CDR1 SGHRS, CDR2 YFSETQ. The CDR3 spells CASSPSYNEQFF. CDR3 DNA: TGCGCCAGCAGCCCCTCCTACAATGAGCAGTTCTTC. Together with reference TRBV5-1 and TRBJ2-1, the CDR3 gives the full variable domain: KAGVTQTPRYLIKTRGQQVTLSCSPISGHRSVSWYQQTPGQGLQFLFEYFSETQRNKGNFPGRFSGRQFSNSRSEMNVSTLELGDSALYLCASSPSYNEQFFGPGTRLTVL.

J is TRBJ1-2 and V is TRBV29-1, with 9 positions matching TRBD1. J lost 4 bases, V lost 7 bases, and 10 bases had no gene match. The germline gives CDR1 SQVTM, CDR2 ANQGSEA. The CDR3 runs to 14 residues. The CDR3 region has the DNA TGCAGCGCAGAGACAGGGGGAACAGGCTATGGCTACACCTTC. It is translated as CSAETGGTGYGYTF.

The chain links TRBV5-5 to TRBJ1-5, with D uncertain. The CDR3 sequence is 13 residues long. V gave up 5 bases and J gave up 6 bases, with 12 bases separating them. Germline V CDR1 and CDR2: SGHKS, YYEKEE (reference sequence). CDR3 loop: CASSDGDSQPQHF. As DNA, the CDR3 is TGTGCCAGCAGTGATGGGGATAGTCAGCCCCAGCATTTT.

V is TRBV9 and J is TRBJ2-7, with 10 bases that match TRBD2. Trimming cost V 3 bases and J 6 bases; bases outside gene matches: 6. In germline, CDR1 is SGDLS, CDR2 YYNGEE. The CDR3 runs 14 residues. The CDR3, as DNA: TGTGCCAGCAGCGATGGACTAGCGGTTCCCGAGCAGTACTTC. Its protein product is CASSDGLAVPEQYF.

The J gene is TRBJ1-2, the V gene TRBV5-4; tentatively, D is TRBD1 (5 bases). This CDR3 is built from 14 residues. The germline V and J ends were trimmed by 0 bases and 0 bases, with 6 bases remaining between them. Germline CDR1 reads SGHNT; CDR2 reads YYREEE (reference sequence). The CDR3 reads CASSLGGSNYGYTF. CDR3 sequence (DNA): TGTGCCAGCAGCTTGGGGGGCTCTAACTATGGCTACACCTTC.

The gene calls are TRBV18 and TRBJ1-1, with D unresolved. The CDR3 runs 16 residues. Germline V CDR1 and CDR2: KGHSH, LQKENI. V was clipped by 1 base and J by 6 bases, with 18 bases between them. The CDR3 DNA reads TGTGCCAGCTCACCACAAGAGCAATACGGTTCGTCTGAAGCTTTCTTT. It yields the protein CASSPQEQYGSSEAFF.

The CDR3 sequence is CASTSLGISNYGYTF. The CDR3 region has the DNA TGTGCCAGCACAAGTCTAGGGATTTCAAACTATGGCTACACCTTC. The chain uses TRBV27 and TRBJ1-2; D is unclear. The CDR3 runs 15 residues. In germline, CDR1 is MNHEY, CDR2 SMNVEV (reference sequence). V gave up 7 bases and J gave up 2 bases, with 17 bases separating them.